The clone carrying this TCR beta chain has a single count. The data were obtained in a study of CD8 T cells in Susac syndrome. Random hexamers were used to reverse transcribe an amount of about 0.45 to 1 ug RNA. One entry per CDR3 protein results from TCRdb running MiXCR on the immunoSEQ multiplex PCR reads. The profile shows under 55,000 distinct CDR3 sequences, roughly 93% of them singletons. The V end was cut by 1 base, the J end by 8 bases, with 8 bases between. The CDR3 sequence is 12 residues long. Sequencing was carried out using CD8+ T cells from PBMCs. The chain employs TRBV12-3 or TRBV12-4 and TRBJ1-1, with D tentatively TRBD1 (5 bases). This TCR was sampled from a human donor with multiple sclerosis. This CDR3 is CASSLGQLEAFF. CDR3 nucleotides: TGTGCCAGCAGTTTAGGACAGCTAGAAGCTTTCTTT.